Each of the 13 T cell receptor beta chains below was sequenced from the same sample in a study of Graves' ophthalmopathy and Graves' hyperthyroidism. The TCR beta CDR3 regions underwent amplification from RNA transcripts. HTBI-primed RT-PCR formed the first round, and a multiplex PCR formed the second. A single record per CDR3 protein comes from TCRdb applying MiXCR to the multiplex PCR reads. The repertoire holds 500,000 to 800,000 distinct CDR3 sequences, with roughly 39% as singletons. Sequences were obtained from peripheral blood. These receptors originate from an adult man with Graves' ophthalmopathy.

The rearrangement joins TRBV2 to TRBJ2-2, with 8 bases matching TRBD2. This CDR3 has 15 amino acids. J lost 0 bases, V lost 10 bases, and 7 bases had no gene match. Germline V gene lookup returns CDR1 SNHLY and CDR2 FYNNEI. The CDR3 sequence is CAIRGGTSNTGELFF. CDR3 coding DNA: TGTGCCATCCGGGGGGGGACATCGAACACCGGGGAGCTGTTTTTT. The whole variable domain, remainder taken from reference TRBV2 and TRBJ2-2, is EPEVTQTPSHQVTQMGQEVILRCVPISNHLYFYWYRQILGQKVEFLVSFYNNEISEKSEIFDDQFSVERPDGSNFTLKIRSTKLEDSAMYFCAIRGGTSNTGELFFGEGSRLTVL.

On this clonotype itself: This may be a read error, as it is one base from a much larger clone. The chain joins TRBV10-3 to TRBJ1-5, with unresolved D. The CDR3 is made up of 15 amino acids. CDR1 is ENHRY, CDR2 SYGVKD, per germline. The V and J ends lost 3 bases and 1 base respectively, with 10 bases between them. The CDR3 sequence is CAISEYEHSNQPQHF. DNA for the CDR3: TGTGCCATCAGTGAATACGAACACAGCAATCAGCCCCAGCATTTT.

The V and J genes are TRBV29-1 and TRBJ2-5, with D possibly matching TRBD2 (6 bases). CDR3 length equals 13 residues. The V end was cut by 6 bases, the J end by 2 bases, with 13 bases between. CDR1 and CDR2 from the germline V gene are SQVTM and ANQGSEA. DNA of the CDR3: TGCAGCGTAGCCCCCGGGACTCAAGAGACCCAGTACTTC. Translating it yields CSVAPGTQETQYF.

The chain couples TRBV19 to TRBJ2-2; TRBD2 aligns across 14 bases. The germline CDR1 and CDR2 sequences are LNHDA and SQIVND (reference sequence). The CDR3 length is 17 residues. The V gene end was trimmed by 5 bases and the J gene end by 7 bases; junction bases not matched to a gene: 9. CDR3 sequence (DNA): TGTGCCAGTAGTCCGACTAGCGGGAGGGCCAGCATCGGGGAGCTGTTTTTT. As protein: CASSPTSGRASIGELFF.

This clonotype was found many times. The chain employs TRBV7-8 and TRBJ1-4; 7 positions match TRBD1. After removal of 2 bases from V and 0 bases from J, the junction contained 9 bases not matched to a gene. The CDR3 has 18 residues. The germline gives CDR1 SGHVS, CDR2 FQNEAQ. CDR3 in amino acids: CASSLSRDRYTTNEKLFF. CDR3 in DNA: TGTGCCAGCAGCTTATCCCGGGACAGATATACAACTAATGAAAAACTGTTTTTT.

V usage is TRBV14 and J usage is TRBJ1-1; D is unclear. Trimming removed 1 base at V and 0 bases at J, with 12 bases between. Germline V gene data show CDR1 as SGHDN and CDR2 as FVKESK. CDR3 length equals 16 residues. CDR3 sequence (DNA): TGTGCCAGCAGCCAAGTCTCTCCCAAGATGAACACTGAAGCTTTCTTT. Residues: CASSQVSPKMNTEAFF.

Details on this clonotype: A read error may explain this, as a much larger clone is one base away. This chain joins TRBV9 and TRBJ2-7, with no clear D. CDR1 SGDLS and CDR2 YYNGEE come from the germline V gene. Deletions cut 3 bases from V and 2 bases from J, with 15 bases between. The CDR3 totals 15 residues. The CDR3 DNA is TGTGCCAGCAGCGCAGCTTTAGGGATCACCTACGAGCAGTACTTC. Encoded protein: CASSAALGITYEQYF.

To note about this clonotype: This may stem from a read error, because a much larger clone lies one nucleotide away. The chain recombines TRBV9 with TRBJ1-1; the D is unclear. The CDR3 has 13 amino acids. CDR1 and CDR2 (germline): SGDLS, YYNGEE. Trimming took 4 bases from V and 5 from J, leaving 12 bases between them. CDR3 region: CASSQVRKTEAFF. In nucleotides, the CDR3 is TGTGCCAGCAGCCAAGTCAGGAAAACTGAAGCTTTCTTT.

This chain connects TRBV6-5 to TRBJ1-1; tentatively, D is TRBD1 (5 bases). This CDR3 contains 13 residues. The germline V gene encodes CDR1 MNHEY and CDR2 SVGAGI. Trimming removed 7 bases from V and 9 bases from J, with 18 bases in between. The CDR3 DNA reads as TGTGCCAGCATGGTCAGGAGGGGTTCTAAAGCTTTCTTT. Protein product: CASMVRRGSKAFF.

This clonotype appeared many times. V usage is TRBV2 and J usage is TRBJ1-4; D is ambiguous. The germline gives CDR1 SNHLY, CDR2 FYNNEI. V was trimmed by 7 bases and J by 5 bases, leaving 17 bases between them. The CDR3 length is 15 residues. The chain's CDR3 is CASKRSSSENEKLFF. CDR3 coding DNA: TGTGCCAGCAAGAGGTCTTCTTCGGAAAATGAAAAACTGTTTTTT. The variable domain in full, completed from reference TRBV2 and TRBJ1-4, reads EPEVTQTPSHQVTQMGQEVILRCVPISNHLYFYWYRQILGQKVEFLVSFYNNEISEKSEIFDDQFSVERPDGSNFTLKIRSTKLEDSAMYFCASKRSSSENEKLFFGSGTQLSVL.

As concerns this clonotype: A much larger clone differs by one base, so this may be a read error. The CDR3 loop is CASGLGGLEVKETQYF. CDR3 bases: TGTGCCAGCGGCCTTGGTGGGCTAGAGGTTAAAGAGACCCAGTACTTC. The rearrangement uses TRBV7-9 and TRBJ2-5; no clear D gene. V was trimmed by 8 bases and J by 3 bases, leaving 22 bases between them. Germline values: CDR1 SEHNR, CDR2 FQNEAQ (reference sequence). This CDR3 contains 16 residues.

This clonotype was seen a handful of times. The chain joins TRBV5-1 to TRBJ2-7; TRBD2 aligns across 8 bases. The germline CDR1 and CDR2 sequences are SGHRS and YFSETQ. The J segment lost 3 bases and the V segment lost 2 bases, leaving 4 bases of the junction unmatched. This CDR3 has 14 residues. CDR3 sequence: CASSFTSGHYEQYF. The CDR3 DNA sequence: TGCGCCAGCAGCTTTACTAGCGGCCACTACGAGCAGTACTTC.

Details on this clonotype: This sequence may be a read error, since a much larger clone differs from it by one base. The chain has TRBV11-1 and TRBJ2-6; no definite D call. The CDR3 is made up of 15 amino acids. Germline V gives CDR1 SGHAT, CDR2 FQDESV (reference sequence). V was trimmed by 6 bases and J by 1 base, leaving 10 bases between them. As DNA, the CDR3 is TGTGCCAGCAGTTTGGAATGGTCTGGGGCCAACGTCCTGACTTTC. Its translation is CASSLEWSGANVLTF.